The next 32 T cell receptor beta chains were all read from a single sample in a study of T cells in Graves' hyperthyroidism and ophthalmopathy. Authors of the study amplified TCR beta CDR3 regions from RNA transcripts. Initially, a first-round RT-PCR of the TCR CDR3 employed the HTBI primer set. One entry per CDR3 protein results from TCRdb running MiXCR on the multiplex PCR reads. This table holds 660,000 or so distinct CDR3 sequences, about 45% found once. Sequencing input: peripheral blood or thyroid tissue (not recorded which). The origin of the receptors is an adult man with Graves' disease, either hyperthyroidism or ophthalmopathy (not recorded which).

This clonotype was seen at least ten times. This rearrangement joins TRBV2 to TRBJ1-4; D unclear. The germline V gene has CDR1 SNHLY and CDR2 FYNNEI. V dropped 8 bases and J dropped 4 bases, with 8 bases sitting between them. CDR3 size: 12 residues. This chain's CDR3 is CASGTLNEKLFF. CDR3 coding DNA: TGTGCCAGCGGCACACTTAATGAAAAACTGTTTTTT.

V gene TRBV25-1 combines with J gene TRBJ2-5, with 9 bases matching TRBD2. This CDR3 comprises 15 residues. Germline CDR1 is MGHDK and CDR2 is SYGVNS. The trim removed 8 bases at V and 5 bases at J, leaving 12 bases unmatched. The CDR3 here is CASERAGGPHETQYF. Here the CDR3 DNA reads TGTGCCAGCGAGAGGGCGGGAGGGCCCCACGAGACCCAGTACTTC.

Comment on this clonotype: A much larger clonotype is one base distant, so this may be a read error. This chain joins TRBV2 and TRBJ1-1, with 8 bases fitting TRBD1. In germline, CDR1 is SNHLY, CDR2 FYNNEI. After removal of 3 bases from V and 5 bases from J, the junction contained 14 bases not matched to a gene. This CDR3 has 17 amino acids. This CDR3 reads CASSDRGQGHRRTEAFF. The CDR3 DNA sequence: TGTGCCAGCAGTGACAGAGGACAGGGTCATAGGAGGACTGAAGCTTTCTTT.

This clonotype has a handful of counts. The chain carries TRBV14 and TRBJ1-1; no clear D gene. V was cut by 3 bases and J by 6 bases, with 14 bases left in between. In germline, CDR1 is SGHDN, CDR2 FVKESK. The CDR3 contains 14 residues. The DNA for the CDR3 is TGTGCCAGCAGCCATGAGGGATTGCCCGCTGAAGCTTTCTTT. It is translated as CASSHEGLPAEAFF.

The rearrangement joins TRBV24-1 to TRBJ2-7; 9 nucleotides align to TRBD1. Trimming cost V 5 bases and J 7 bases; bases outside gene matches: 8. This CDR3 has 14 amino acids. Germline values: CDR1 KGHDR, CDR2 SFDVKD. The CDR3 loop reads CATSVGTGIVEQYF. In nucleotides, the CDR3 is TGTGCCACCAGTGTCGGGACAGGGATCGTTGAGCAGTACTTC.

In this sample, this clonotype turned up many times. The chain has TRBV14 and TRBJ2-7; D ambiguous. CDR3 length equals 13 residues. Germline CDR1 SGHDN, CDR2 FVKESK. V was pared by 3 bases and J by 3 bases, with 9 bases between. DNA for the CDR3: TGTGCCAGCAGCCACCGCGTATTCTACGAGCAGTACTTC. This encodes CASSHRVFYEQYF.

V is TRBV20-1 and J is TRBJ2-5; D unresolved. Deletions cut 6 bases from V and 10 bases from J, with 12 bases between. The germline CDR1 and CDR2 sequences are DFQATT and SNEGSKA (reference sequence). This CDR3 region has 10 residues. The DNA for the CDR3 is TGCAGTGCAGCCAGCAGGAGCCAGTACTTC. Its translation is CSAASRSQYF.

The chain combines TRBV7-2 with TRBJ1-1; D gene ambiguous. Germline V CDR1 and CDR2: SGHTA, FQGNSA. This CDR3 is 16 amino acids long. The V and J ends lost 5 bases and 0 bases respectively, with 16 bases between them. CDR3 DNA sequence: TGTGCCAGCAGCCCTCACTACACAGACATGAACACTGAAGCTTTCTTT. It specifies CASSPHYTDMNTEAFF.

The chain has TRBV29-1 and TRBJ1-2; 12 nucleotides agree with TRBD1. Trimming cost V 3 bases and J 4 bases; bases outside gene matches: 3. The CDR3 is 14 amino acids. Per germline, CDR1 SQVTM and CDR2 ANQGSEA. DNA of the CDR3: TGCAGCGTTGATGGGGGACAGGGGGCCTATGGCTACACCTTC. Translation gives CSVDGGQGAYGYTF.

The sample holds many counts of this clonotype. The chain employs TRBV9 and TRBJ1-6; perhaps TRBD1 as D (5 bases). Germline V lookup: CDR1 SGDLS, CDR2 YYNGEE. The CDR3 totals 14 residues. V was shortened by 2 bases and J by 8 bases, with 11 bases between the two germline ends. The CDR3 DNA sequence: TGTGCCAGCAGCGTTGGGGACCTTGATTCACCCCTCCACTTT. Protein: CASSVGDLDSPLHF.

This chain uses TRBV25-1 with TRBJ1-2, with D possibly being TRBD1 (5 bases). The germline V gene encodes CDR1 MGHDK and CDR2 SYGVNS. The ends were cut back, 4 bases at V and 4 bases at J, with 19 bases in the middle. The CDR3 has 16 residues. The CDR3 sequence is CASSAKAGTGAYGYTF. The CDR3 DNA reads TGTGCCAGCAGTGCTAAAGCCGGGACTGGCGCCTATGGCTACACCTTC.

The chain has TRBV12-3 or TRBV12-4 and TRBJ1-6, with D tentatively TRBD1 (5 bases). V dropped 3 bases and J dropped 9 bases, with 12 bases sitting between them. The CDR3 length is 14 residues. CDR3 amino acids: CASSFAGTSSPLHF. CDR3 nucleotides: TGTGCCAGCAGTTTTGCAGGGACCAGTTCACCCCTCCACTTT.

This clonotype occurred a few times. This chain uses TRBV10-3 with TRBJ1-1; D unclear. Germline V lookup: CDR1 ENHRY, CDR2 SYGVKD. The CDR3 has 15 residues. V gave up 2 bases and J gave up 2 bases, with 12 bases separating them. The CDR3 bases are TGTGCCATCAGTGAGGCAGACACCATAAACACTGAAGCTTTCTTT. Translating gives CAISEADTINTEAFF.

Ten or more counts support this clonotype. The CDR3 loop reads CASSEVGTGGVYGYTF. Here the CDR3 DNA reads TGTGCCAGCAGTGAAGTGGGGACAGGGGGCGTCTATGGCTACACCTTC. The gene calls are TRBV2 and TRBJ1-2, with TRBD1 matching 12 bases. Germline V gene lookup returns CDR1 SNHLY and CDR2 FYNNEI. The CDR3 covers 16 residues. The trim removed 1 base at V and 4 bases at J, leaving 4 bases unmatched.

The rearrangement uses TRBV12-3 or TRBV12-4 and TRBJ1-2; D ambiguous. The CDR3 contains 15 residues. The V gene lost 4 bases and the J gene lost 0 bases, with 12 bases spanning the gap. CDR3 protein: CASSSDGLANYGYTF. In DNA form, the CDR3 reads TGTGCCAGCAGTTCCGACGGTCTCGCTAACTATGGCTACACCTTC.

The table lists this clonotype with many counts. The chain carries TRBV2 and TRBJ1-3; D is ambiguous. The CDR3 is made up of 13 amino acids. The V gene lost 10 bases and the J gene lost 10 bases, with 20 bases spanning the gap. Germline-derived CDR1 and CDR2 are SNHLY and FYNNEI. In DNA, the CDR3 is TGTGCCATCGAGACTAAGGAACAGAGAACCATATATTTT. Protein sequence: CAIETKEQRTIYF. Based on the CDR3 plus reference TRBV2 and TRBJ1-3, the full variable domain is EPEVTQTPSHQVTQMGQEVILRCVPISNHLYFYWYRQILGQKVEFLVSFYNNEISEKSEIFDDQFSVERPDGSNFTLKIRSTKLEDSAMYFCAIETKEQRTIYFGEGSWLTVV.

The CDR3: CATSNTRGSNEKLFF. CDR3 bases: TGTGCCACCAGCAACACCAGGGGGTCTAATGAAAAACTGTTTTTT. The V gene is TRBV15, the J gene TRBJ1-4, with 7 positions matching TRBD1. V shed 4 bases, J shed 3 bases, and the junction held 5 bases outside the gene matches. Germline values: CDR1 LNHNV, CDR2 YYDKDF (reference sequence). The CDR3 spans 15 residues.

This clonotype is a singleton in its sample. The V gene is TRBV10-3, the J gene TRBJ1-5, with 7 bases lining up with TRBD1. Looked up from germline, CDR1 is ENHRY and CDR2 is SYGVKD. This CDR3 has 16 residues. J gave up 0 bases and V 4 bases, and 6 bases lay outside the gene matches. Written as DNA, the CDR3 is TGTGCCATCAGTGGGGACAGCCCCTATAGCAATCAGCCCCAGCATTTT. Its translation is CAISGDSPYSNQPQHF.

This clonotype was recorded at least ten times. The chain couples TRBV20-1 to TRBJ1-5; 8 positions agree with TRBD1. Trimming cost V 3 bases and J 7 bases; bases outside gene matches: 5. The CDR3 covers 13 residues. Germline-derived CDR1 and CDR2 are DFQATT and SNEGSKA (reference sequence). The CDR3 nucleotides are TGCAGTGCTAGGGACAGGGTTGAACAGCCCCAGCATTTT. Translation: CSARDRVEQPQHF.

The CDR3 coding sequence is TGCAGTCTTACACCGTCACAGGGGACGAACACTGAAGCTTTCTTT. Its translation is CSLTPSQGTNTEAFF. The rearrangement joins TRBV20-1 to TRBJ1-1; 7 nucleotides line up with TRBD1. CDR3 length: 15 residues. CDR1 and CDR2 (germline): DFQATT, SNEGSKA (reference sequence). V lost 8 bases and J lost 1; bases outside the gene matches: 13.

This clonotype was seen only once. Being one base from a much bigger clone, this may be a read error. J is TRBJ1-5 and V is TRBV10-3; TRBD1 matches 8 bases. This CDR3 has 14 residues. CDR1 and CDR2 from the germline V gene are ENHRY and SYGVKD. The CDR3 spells CANSLRTGRQPQHF. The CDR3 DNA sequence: TGTGCCAACAGTCTACGGACAGGGCGTCAGCCCCAGCATTTT.

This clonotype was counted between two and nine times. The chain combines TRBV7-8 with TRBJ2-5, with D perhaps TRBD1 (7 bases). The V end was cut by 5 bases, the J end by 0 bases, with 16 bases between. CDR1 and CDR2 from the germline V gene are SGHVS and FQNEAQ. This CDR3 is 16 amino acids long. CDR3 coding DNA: TGTGCCAGCAGCCGGGGGTTAGGACAGGACCAAGAGACCCAGTACTTC. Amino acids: CASSRGLGQDQETQYF.

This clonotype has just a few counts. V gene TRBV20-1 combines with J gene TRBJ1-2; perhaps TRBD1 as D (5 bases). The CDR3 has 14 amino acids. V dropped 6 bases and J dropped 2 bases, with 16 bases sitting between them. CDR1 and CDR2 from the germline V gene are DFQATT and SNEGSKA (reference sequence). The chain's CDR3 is CSANFGAGNYGYTF. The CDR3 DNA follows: TGCAGTGCCAACTTCGGGGCGGGGAACTATGGCTACACCTTC.

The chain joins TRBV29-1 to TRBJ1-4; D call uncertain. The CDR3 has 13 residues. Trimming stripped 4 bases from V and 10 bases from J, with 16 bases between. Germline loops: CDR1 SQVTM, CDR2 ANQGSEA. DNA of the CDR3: TGCAGCGTTGGGGAGTCCTCGACTCCAAAACTGTTTTTT. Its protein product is CSVGESSTPKLFF.

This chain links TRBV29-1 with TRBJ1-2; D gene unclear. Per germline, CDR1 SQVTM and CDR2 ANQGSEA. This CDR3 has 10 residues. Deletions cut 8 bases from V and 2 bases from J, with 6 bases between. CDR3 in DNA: TGCAGCAGGATGAACTATGGCTACACCTTC. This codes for CSRMNYGYTF.

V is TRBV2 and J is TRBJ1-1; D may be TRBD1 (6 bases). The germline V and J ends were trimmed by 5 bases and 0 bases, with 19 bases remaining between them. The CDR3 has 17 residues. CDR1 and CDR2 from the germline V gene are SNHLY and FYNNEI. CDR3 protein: CASSFTKVQGMNTEAFF. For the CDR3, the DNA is TGTGCCAGCAGTTTTACGAAGGTACAGGGCATGAACACTGAAGCTTTCTTT.

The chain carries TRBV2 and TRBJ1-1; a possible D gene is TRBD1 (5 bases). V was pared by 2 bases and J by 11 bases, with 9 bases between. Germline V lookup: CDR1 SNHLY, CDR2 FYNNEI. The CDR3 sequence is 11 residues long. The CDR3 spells CASSERGLAFF. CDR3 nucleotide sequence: TGTGCCAGCAGTGAACGGGGCCTGGCTTTCTTT.

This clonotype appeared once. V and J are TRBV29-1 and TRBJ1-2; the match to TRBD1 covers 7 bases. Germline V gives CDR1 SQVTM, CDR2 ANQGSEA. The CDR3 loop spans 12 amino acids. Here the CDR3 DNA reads TGCAGTGTGCGGGACAGCGGCTATGGCTACACCTTC. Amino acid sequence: CSVRDSGYGYTF.

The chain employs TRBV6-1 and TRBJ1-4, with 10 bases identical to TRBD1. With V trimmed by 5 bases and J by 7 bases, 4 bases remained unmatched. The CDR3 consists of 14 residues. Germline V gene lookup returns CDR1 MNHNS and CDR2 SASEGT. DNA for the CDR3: TGTGCCAGCAGTTGGGACAGGGGAGCTGAAAAACTGTTTTTT. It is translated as CASSWDRGAEKLFF.

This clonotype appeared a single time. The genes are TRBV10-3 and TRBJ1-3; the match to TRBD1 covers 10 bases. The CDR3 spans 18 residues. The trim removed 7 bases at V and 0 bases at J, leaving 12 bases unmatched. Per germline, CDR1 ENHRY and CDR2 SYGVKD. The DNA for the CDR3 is TGTGCCATCAACCGGGACAGGGGACAGGGGAACTCTGGAAACACCATATATTTT. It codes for CAINRDRGQGNSGNTIYF.

As DNA, the CDR3 is TGTGCCAGCTCACCACCGGGGGGATTCAACTATGGCTACACCTTC. It specifies CASSPPGGFNYGYTF. The chain combines TRBV11-2 with TRBJ1-2; D perhaps matches TRBD1 (5 bases). The germline V gene encodes CDR1 SGHAT and CDR2 FQNNGV. With 8 bases removed from V and 2 bases from J, the gap between germline ends came to 18 bases. The CDR3 loop spans 15 amino acids.

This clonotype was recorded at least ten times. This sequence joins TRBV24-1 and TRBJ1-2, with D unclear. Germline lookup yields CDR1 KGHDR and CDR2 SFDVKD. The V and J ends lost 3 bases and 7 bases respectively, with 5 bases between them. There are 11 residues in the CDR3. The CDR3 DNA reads TGTGCCACCAGTGATCGGGTTGGCTACACCTTC. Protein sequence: CATSDRVGYTF.